These 23 T cell receptor beta chains came from one sample sequenced in a study of shared clonotypes between healthy human individuals. Produced via immunoSEQ multiplex PCR; TCRdb's table is partial and in-frame only. This table has over a million clones, approximately 78% appearing once. Sequences were obtained from memory CD4+ T cells from PBMCs. Sample subset: CD45RA-negative fraction. The receptors stem from a man between 18 and 29 years old in good health. Some clones in this sample may be carry-over from other donors' samples.

This chain connects TRBV30 to TRBJ2-7; 10 bases match TRBD1. The CDR3 has 14 amino acids. V lost 2 bases, J lost 3 bases, and 4 bases stayed unmatched. The germline CDR1 and CDR2 sequences are GTSNPN and SVGIG (reference sequence). CDR3 nucleotides: TGTGCCTGGAGTACCGGGACAGGGGACTACGAGCAGTACTTC. This encodes CAWSTGTGDYEQYF.

This clone was counted many times. Additional DNA sequences in this sample encode the identical CDR3. The CDR3 DNA sequence: TGTGCCAGCGGCACTAGCGGGAGGAACACCGGGGAGCTGTTTTTT. It encodes CASGTSGRNTGELFF. The chain combines TRBV7-9 with TRBJ2-2, with 11 bases fitting TRBD2. Germline-derived CDR1 and CDR2 are SEHNR and FQNEAQ (reference sequence). The V and J ends lost 8 bases and 1 base, in that order; junction bases with no gene match: 3. The CDR3 totals 15 residues.

This clone was counted only a few times. The rearrangement links TRBV2 to TRBJ2-1; either TRBD1 or TRBD2 may supply D (9 bases each). V dropped 6 bases and J dropped 2 bases, with 23 bases sitting between them. CDR3 length equals 18 residues. Germline loops: CDR1 SNHLY, CDR2 FYNNEI. CDR3 in DNA: TGTGCCAGCAGACCGGGACAGGGAGCGGGAGGACCCTACAATGAGCAGTTCTTC. Its protein product is CASRPGQGAGGPYNEQFF.

The chain recombines TRBV28 with TRBJ2-7; 11 bases agree with TRBD2. There are 17 residues in the CDR3. The germline V gene has CDR1 MDHEN and CDR2 SYDVKM. Trimming cost V 7 bases and J 3 bases; bases outside gene matches: 14. In DNA, the CDR3 is TGTGCCAGCACCGTTTCGGGGGGGACTAGCGGCCACTACGAGCAGTACTTC. Translating it yields CASTVSGGTSGHYEQYF.

This clone was detected a few times. The V gene is TRBV5-1, the J gene TRBJ1-1; 7 bases map to TRBD1. The CDR3 is 14 residues long. V shed 5 bases and J 8 bases; nucleotides not matched to a gene: 12. CDR1 and CDR2 from the germline V gene are SGHRS and YFSETQ. This CDR3 is CASSWTGGSGEAFF. CDR3 in DNA: TGCGCCAGCAGTTGGACAGGAGGGTCTGGGGAAGCTTTCTTT. Based on the CDR3 plus reference TRBV5-1 and TRBJ1-1, the full variable domain is KAGVTQTPRYLIKTRGQQVTLSCSPISGHRSVSWYQQTPGQGLQFLFEYFSETQRNKGNFPGRFSGRQFSNSRSEMNVSTLELGDSALYLCASSWTGGSGEAFFGQGTRLTVV.

The genes are TRBV4-3 and TRBJ2-5; 9 positions agree with TRBD2. The CDR3 length is 16 residues. Germline loops: CDR1 LGHNA, CDR2 YSLEER. With 1 base clipped from V and 5 bases from J, the junction kept 8 bases outside the gene matches. The CDR3 DNA reads as TGCGCCAGCAGCCAAGGAGTAGCGGGAGCGCCTGAGACCCAGTACTTC. Amino acids: CASSQGVAGAPETQYF.

J is TRBJ2-5 and V is TRBV4-2, with D possibly matching TRBD2 (5 bases). V was shortened by 5 bases and J by 5 bases, with 9 bases between the two germline ends. The CDR3 loop spans 12 amino acids. From germline, CDR1 is LGHNA and CDR2 YNFKEQ. The CDR3 loop reads CASSDPGETQYF. The DNA for the CDR3 is TGTGCCAGCAGCGACCCGGGGGAGACCCAGTACTTC.

The genes are TRBV2 and TRBJ2-7, with 8 nucleotides matching TRBD2. J gave up 2 bases and V 4 bases, and 4 bases lay outside the gene matches. Germline CDR1 is SNHLY and CDR2 is FYNNEI. This CDR3 has 14 amino acids. CDR3 in amino acids: CASSGLAGPYEQYF. The CDR3, as DNA: TGTGCCAGCAGTGGGCTAGCGGGCCCCTACGAGCAGTACTTC.

This clone was recorded only once. The chain links TRBV18 to TRBJ2-3; TRBD2 matches 7 bases. Per germline, CDR1 KGHSH and CDR2 LQKENI. The junction had 8 bases not matched to a gene; V was cut back by 8 bases and J by 3 bases. CDR3 length: 14 residues. The CDR3 loop reads CASRSGGGTDTQYF. CDR3 DNA: TGTGCCAGCAGGAGCGGCGGGGGAACAGATACGCAGTATTTT. The full variable domain, in which reference TRBV18 and TRBJ2-3 provide the parts outside the CDR3, is NAGVMQNPRHLVRRRGQEARLRCSPMKGHSHVYWYRQLPEEGLKFMVYLQKENIIDESGMPKERFSAEFPKEGPSILRIQQVVRGDSAAYFCASRSGGGTDTQYFGPGTRLTVL.

The J gene is TRBJ2-1, the V gene TRBV5-4, with 9 bases lining up with TRBD2. Trimming at V came to 5 bases and at J to 3 bases, leaving 9 bases not matched to a gene. Germline V CDR1 and CDR2: SGHNT, YYREEE (reference sequence). This CDR3 has 16 residues. The CDR3 sequence is CASSSRAGGNYNEQFF. As DNA, the CDR3 is TGTGCCAGCAGTTCCCGCGCGGGGGGGAACTACAATGAGCAGTTCTTC.

The chain has TRBV28 and TRBJ2-1; the D call may be TRBD1 or TRBD2 (5 bases each). CDR3 size: 19 residues. Germline CDR1 and CDR2: MDHEN and SYDVKM. V was trimmed by 5 bases and J by 7 bases, leaving 30 bases between them. The CDR3 spells CASSPGANWGMGYGNEQFF. As DNA, the CDR3 is TGTGCCAGCAGTCCCGGGGCTAATTGGGGAATGGGCTACGGGAATGAGCAGTTCTTC.

Turning to this clone: Possible read error: a much larger clone is one base away. Other DNA sequences in the same sample also yield this CDR3. J is TRBJ2-3 and V is TRBV7-2; no clear D. This CDR3 is built from 14 residues. Trimming cost V 1 base and J 2 bases, with 7 bases left between them. Germline CDR1 reads SGHTA; CDR2 reads FQGNSA. This chain's CDR3 is CASSLDGNTDTQYF. For the CDR3, the DNA is TGTGCCAGCAGCTTAGACGGTAACACAGATACGCAGTATTTT.

V usage is TRBV7-2 and J usage is TRBJ1-3, with D perhaps TRBD1 (6 bases). CDR3 length: 16 amino acids. V lost 0 bases, J lost 4 bases, and 13 bases lay in between. Per the germline V gene, CDR1 is SGHTA and CDR2 is FQGNSA. CDR3 loop: CASSLAYRAPGNTIYF. The CDR3, as DNA: TGTGCCAGCAGCTTAGCGTACAGGGCGCCCGGAAACACCATATATTTT.

The chain couples TRBV9 to TRBJ2-5; TRBD1 matches at 7 bases. Germline assignment: CDR1 SGDLS and CDR2 YYNGEE. The junction had 8 bases not matched to a gene; V was cut back by 4 bases and J by 5 bases. This CDR3 region has 14 residues. DNA for the CDR3: TGTGCCAGCAGCCCAACAGGGGTGGGGGAGACCCAGTACTTC. This codes for CASSPTGVGETQYF.

In this sample, this clone turned up a few times. The genes are TRBV7-9 and TRBJ1-5; 8 positions agree with TRBD1. The CDR3 loop spans 15 amino acids. Unmatched junction bases numbered 6, after V lost 5 bases and J lost 3 bases. Germline loops: CDR1 SEHNR, CDR2 FQNEAQ (reference sequence). CDR3 in amino acids: CASSRGQAPNQPQHF. CDR3 nucleotides: TGTGCCAGCAGCAGGGGACAGGCCCCCAATCAGCCCCAGCATTTT.

This chain joins TRBV29-1 and TRBJ2-7; a weak D match, TRBD1 (7 bases). Germline loops: CDR1 SQVTM, CDR2 ANQGSEA. V shed 6 bases and J shed 3 bases, with 12 bases lying between them. This CDR3 has 12 amino acids. The CDR3 region is CSVQGGSYEQYF. The CDR3 coding sequence is TGCAGCGTCCAGGGGGGAAGCTACGAGCAGTACTTC.

Comment on this clone: Additional DNA sequences in this sample encode the identical CDR3. The chain employs TRBV9 and TRBJ2-1; 9 nucleotides line up with TRBD2. The V segment lost 3 bases and the J segment 4 bases; nucleotides outside the gene matches: 5. The CDR3 loop spans 15 amino acids. Germline V CDR1 and CDR2: SGDLS, YYNGEE. The CDR3 DNA reads as TGTGCCAGCAGCGCCTTTAGCGGGAGTTACAATGAGCAGTTCTTC. Translated: CASSAFSGSYNEQFF. The full variable domain, in which reference TRBV9 and TRBJ2-1 provide the parts outside the CDR3, is DSGVTQTPKHLITATGQRVTLRCSPRSGDLSVYWYQQSLDQGLQFLIQYYNGEERAKGNILERFSAQQFPDLHSELNLSSLELGDSALYFCASSAFSGSYNEQFFGPGTRLTVL.

The chain joins TRBV25-1 to TRBJ2-2; 9 bases are a match to TRBD2. Germline CDR1 reads MGHDK; CDR2 reads SYGVNS. Unmatched junction bases numbered 5, after V lost 6 bases and J lost 3 bases. This CDR3 is built from 15 residues. CDR3 DNA: TGTGCCAGCAGGCGAGCGGGGGGAGACACCGGGGAGCTGTTTTTT. This encodes CASRRAGGDTGELFF.

The J gene is TRBJ2-7, the V gene TRBV7-3; 7 bases map to TRBD2. This CDR3 region has 14 residues. CDR1 SGHTA and CDR2 FQGTGA come from the germline V gene. V dropped 5 bases and J dropped 6; count of bases not matched to a gene: 10. CDR3 nucleotide sequence: TGTGCCAGCAGCAAAGAGGGAGGGTTTCGCGAGCAGTACTTC. It yields the protein CASSKEGGFREQYF.

The V and J genes are TRBV7-2 and TRBJ2-1; possible D gene TRBD2, 5 bases. Trimming removed 5 bases at V and 8 bases at J, with 19 bases between. Germline V gene lookup returns CDR1 SGHTA and CDR2 FQGNSA. The CDR3 spans 15 residues. The CDR3 reads CASSPGRGLPHEQFF. CDR3 DNA sequence: TGTGCCAGCAGCCCCGGAAGAGGACTTCCCCATGAGCAGTTCTTC.

The chain recombines TRBV11-2 with TRBJ2-7, with D maybe TRBD1 (5 bases). The CDR3 covers 13 residues. Deletions cut 1 base from V and 5 bases from J, with 9 bases between. Germline CDR1 SGHAT, CDR2 FQNNGV. CDR3 sequence (DNA): TGTGCCAGCAGCTTAGCAGGGTCAGACGAGCAGTACTTC. Its translation: CASSLAGSDEQYF.

The chain carries TRBV14 and TRBJ2-7; D is undetermined. CDR1 SGHDN and CDR2 FVKESK come from the germline V gene. The V end lost 1 base, the J end lost 5 bases, and 15 bases lay between the germline ends. The CDR3 is 15 amino acids. CDR3 nucleotide sequence: TGTGCCAGCAGCCAAGGATGGGTGCAGACCCACGAGCAGTACTTC. This gives the protein CASSQGWVQTHEQYF.

The V and J genes are TRBV5-6 and TRBJ2-7; D not resolved. Deletions cut 0 bases from V and 6 bases from J, with 7 bases between. The germline gives CDR1 SGHDT, CDR2 YYEEEE. The CDR3 extends over 12 amino acids. The CDR3 DNA sequence: TGTGCCAGCAGCTTGGACGAATCCGAGCAGTACTTC. Protein product: CASSLDESEQYF.